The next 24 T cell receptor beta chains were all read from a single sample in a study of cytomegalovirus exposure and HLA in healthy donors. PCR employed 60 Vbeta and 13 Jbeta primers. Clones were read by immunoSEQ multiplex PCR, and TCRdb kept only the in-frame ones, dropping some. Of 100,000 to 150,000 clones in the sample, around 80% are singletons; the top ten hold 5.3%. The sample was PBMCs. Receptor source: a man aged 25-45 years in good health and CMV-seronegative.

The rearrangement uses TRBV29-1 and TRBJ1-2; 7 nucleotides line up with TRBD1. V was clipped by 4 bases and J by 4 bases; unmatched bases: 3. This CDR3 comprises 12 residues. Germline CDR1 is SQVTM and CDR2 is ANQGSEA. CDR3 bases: TGCAGCGTTGTAAAGGGGGCCTATGGCTACACCTTC. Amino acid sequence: CSVVKGAYGYTF.

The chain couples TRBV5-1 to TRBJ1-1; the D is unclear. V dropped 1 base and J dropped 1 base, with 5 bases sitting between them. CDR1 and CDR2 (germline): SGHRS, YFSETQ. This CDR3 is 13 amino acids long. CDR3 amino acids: CASSLTGNTEAFF. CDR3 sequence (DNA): TGCGCCAGCAGCTTGACGGGGAACACTGAAGCTTTCTTT.

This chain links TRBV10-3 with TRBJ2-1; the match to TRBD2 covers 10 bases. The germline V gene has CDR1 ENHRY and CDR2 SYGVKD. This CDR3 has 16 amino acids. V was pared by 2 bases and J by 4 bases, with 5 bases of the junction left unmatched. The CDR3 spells CAISEAVAGGYNEQFF. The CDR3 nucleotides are TGTGCCATCAGTGAGGCTGTAGCGGGGGGTTACAATGAGCAGTTCTTC.

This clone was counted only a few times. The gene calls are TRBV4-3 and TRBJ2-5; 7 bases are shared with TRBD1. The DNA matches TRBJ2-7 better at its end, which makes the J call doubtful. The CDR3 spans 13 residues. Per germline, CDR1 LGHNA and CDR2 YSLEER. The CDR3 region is CASSQTQGYEQYF. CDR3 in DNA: TGCGCCAGCAGCCAAACACAGGGGTACGAGCAGTACTTC.

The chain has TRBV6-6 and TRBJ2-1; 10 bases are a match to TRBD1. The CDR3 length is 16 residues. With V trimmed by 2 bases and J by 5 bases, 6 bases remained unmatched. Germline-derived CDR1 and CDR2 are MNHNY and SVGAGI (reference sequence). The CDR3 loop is CASSYTDRGPHNEQFF. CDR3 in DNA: TGTGCCAGCAGTTACACAGACAGGGGGCCCCACAATGAGCAGTTCTTC.

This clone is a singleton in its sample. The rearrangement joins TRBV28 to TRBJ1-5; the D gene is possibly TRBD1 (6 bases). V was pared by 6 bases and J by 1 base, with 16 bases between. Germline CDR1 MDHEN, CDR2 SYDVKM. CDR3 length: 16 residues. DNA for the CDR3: TGTGCCAGCAGCCCCAAGACCAGGGGAAGCAATCAGCCCCAGCATTTT. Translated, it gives CASSPKTRGSNQPQHF.

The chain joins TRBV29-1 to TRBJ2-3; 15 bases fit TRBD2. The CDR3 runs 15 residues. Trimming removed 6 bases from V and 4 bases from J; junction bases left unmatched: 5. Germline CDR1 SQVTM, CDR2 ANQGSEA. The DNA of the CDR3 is TGCAGCGTGAGGGGACTAGCGGGGGGACCAGATACGCAGTATTTT. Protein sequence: CSVRGLAGGPDTQYF.

In nucleotides, the CDR3 is TGTGCCACCACAGGGGGCGCAGAGACCCAGTACTTC. Its translation: CATTGGAETQYF. The gene calls are TRBV2 and TRBJ2-5; 9 bases fit TRBD1. Germline trimming cut 10 bases from V and 4 bases from J; bases unmatched to any gene: 4. CDR1 is SNHLY and CDR2 is FYNNEI in the germline V gene. The CDR3 loop spans 12 amino acids.

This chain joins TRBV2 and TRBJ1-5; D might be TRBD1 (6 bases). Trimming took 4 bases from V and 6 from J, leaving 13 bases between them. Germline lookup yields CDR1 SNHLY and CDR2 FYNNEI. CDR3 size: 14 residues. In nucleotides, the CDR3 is TGTGCCAGCAGTGGTCCAGGGGCACGTCAGCCCCAGCATTTT. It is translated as CASSGPGARQPQHF.

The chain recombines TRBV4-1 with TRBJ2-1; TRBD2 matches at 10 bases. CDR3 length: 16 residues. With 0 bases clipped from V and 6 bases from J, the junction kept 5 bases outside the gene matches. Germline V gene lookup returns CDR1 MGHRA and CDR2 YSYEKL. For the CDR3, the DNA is TGCGCCAGCAGCCAAGATCGGGCTAGCGGGAGCAATGAGCAGTTCTTC. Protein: CASSQDRASGSNEQFF.

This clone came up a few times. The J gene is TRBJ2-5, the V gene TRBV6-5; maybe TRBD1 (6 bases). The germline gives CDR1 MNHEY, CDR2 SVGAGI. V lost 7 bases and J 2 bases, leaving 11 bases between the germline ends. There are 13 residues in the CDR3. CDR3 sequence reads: CASTATGQETQYF. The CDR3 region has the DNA TGTGCCAGCACCGCGACAGGACAAGAGACCCAGTACTTC.

In DNA, the CDR3 is TGTGCCACCAGCAGGGACAGGGGGCTCAGTAATTCACCCCTCCACTTT. It yields the protein CATSRDRGLSNSPLHF. V usage is TRBV15 and J usage is TRBJ1-6; 11 positions match TRBD1. The CDR3 spans 16 residues. The V segment lost 3 bases and the J segment 6 bases; nucleotides outside the gene matches: 4. Germline CDR1 reads LNHNV; CDR2 reads YYDKDF (reference sequence).

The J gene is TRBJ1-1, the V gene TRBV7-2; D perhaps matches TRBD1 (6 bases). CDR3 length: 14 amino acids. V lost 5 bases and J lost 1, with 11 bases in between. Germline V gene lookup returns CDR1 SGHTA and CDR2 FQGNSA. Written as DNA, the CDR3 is TGTGCCAGCAGCCGCTACAGGGAGAACACTGAAGCTTTCTTT. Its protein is CASSRYRENTEAFF.

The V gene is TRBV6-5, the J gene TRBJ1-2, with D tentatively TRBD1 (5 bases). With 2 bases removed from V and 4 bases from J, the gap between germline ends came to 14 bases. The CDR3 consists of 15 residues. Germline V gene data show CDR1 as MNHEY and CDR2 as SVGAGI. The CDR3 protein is CASSYALGGSYGYTF. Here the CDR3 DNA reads TGTGCCAGCAGTTACGCCCTCGGGGGGAGCTATGGCTACACCTTC.

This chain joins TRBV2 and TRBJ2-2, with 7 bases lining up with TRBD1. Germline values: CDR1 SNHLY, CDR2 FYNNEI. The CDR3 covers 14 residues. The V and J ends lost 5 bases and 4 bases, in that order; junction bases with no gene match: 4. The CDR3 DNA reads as TGTGCCAGCAGTTCGACAGGGCTCACCGGGGAGCTGTTTTTT. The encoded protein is CASSSTGLTGELFF.

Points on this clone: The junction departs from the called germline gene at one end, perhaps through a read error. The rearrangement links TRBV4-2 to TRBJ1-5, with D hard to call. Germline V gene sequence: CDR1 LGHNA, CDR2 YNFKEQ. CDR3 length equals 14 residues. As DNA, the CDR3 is TGTGCCAGCAGCCCCGCAGGAGGCAATCAGCGCCAGCATTTT. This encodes CASSPAGGNQRQHF.

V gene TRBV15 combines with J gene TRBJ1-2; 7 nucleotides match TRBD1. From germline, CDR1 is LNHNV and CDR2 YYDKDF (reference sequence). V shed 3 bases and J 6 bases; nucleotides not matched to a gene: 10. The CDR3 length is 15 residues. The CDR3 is CATSSYRDRVNGYTF. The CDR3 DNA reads TGTGCCACCAGCAGCTATCGAGACAGGGTAAATGGCTACACCTTC.

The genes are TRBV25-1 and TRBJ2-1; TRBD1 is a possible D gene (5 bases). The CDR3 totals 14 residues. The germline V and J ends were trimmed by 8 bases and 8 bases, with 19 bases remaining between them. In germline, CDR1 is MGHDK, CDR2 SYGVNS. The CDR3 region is CASGKTAIVDEQFF. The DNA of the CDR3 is TGTGCCAGCGGCAAGACAGCTATTGTCGATGAGCAGTTCTTC.

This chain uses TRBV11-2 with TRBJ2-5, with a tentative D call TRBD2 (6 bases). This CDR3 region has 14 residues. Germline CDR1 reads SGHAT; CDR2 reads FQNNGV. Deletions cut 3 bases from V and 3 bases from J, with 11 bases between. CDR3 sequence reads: CASSFRLGEETQYF. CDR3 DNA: TGTGCCAGCAGCTTCAGACTAGGGGAAGAGACCCAGTACTTC.

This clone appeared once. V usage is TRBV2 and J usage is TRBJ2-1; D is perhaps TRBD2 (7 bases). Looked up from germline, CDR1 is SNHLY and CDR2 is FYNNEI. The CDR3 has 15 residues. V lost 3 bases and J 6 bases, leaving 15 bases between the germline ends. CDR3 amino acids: CASSEFVGGPNEQFF. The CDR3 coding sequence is TGTGCCAGCAGTGAGTTTGTGGGGGGGCCCAATGAGCAGTTCTTC. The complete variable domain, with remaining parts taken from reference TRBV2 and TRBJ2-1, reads EPEVTQTPSHQVTQMGQEVILRCVPISNHLYFYWYRQILGQKVEFLVSFYNNEISEKSEIFDDQFSVERPDGSNFTLKIRSTKLEDSAMYFCASSEFVGGPNEQFFGPGTRLTVL.

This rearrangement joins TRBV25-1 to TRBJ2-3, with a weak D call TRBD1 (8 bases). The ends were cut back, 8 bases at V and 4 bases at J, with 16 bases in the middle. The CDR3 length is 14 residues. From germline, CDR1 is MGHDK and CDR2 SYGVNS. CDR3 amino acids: CASDRGGFADTQYF. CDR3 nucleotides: TGTGCCAGCGACAGGGGAGGGTTCGCAGATACGCAGTATTTT. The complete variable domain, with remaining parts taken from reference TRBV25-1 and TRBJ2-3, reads EADIYQTPRYLVIGTGKKITLECSQTMGHDKMYWYQQDPGMELHLIHYSYGVNSTEKGDLSSESTVSRIRTEHFPLTLESARPSHTSQYLCASDRGGFADTQYFGPGTRLTVL.

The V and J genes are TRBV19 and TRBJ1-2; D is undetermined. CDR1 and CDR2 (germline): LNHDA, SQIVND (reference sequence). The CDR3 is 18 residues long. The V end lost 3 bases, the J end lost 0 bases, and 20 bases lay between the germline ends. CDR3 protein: CASSMERVGFDPNYGYTF. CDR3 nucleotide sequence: TGTGCCAGTAGTATGGAGCGGGTAGGTTTTGATCCTAACTATGGCTACACCTTC.

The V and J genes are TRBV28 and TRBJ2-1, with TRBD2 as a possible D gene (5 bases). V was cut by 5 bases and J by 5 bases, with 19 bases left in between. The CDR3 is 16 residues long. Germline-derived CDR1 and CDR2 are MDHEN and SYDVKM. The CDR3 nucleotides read TGTGCCAGCAGTCCACAAGGGATCCGAGGGAACAATGAGCAGTTCTTC. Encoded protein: CASSPQGIRGNNEQFF.

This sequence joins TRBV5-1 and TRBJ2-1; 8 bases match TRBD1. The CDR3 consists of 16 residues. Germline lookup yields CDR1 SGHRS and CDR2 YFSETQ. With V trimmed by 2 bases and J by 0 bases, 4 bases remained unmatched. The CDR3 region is CASSFWTGNSYNEQFF. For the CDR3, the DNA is TGCGCCAGCAGCTTTTGGACAGGGAACTCCTACAATGAGCAGTTCTTC. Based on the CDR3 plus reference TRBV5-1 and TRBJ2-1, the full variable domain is KAGVTQTPRYLIKTRGQQVTLSCSPISGHRSVSWYQQTPGQGLQFLFEYFSETQRNKGNFPGRFSGRQFSNSRSEMNVSTLELGDSALYLCASSFWTGNSYNEQFFGPGTRLTVL.